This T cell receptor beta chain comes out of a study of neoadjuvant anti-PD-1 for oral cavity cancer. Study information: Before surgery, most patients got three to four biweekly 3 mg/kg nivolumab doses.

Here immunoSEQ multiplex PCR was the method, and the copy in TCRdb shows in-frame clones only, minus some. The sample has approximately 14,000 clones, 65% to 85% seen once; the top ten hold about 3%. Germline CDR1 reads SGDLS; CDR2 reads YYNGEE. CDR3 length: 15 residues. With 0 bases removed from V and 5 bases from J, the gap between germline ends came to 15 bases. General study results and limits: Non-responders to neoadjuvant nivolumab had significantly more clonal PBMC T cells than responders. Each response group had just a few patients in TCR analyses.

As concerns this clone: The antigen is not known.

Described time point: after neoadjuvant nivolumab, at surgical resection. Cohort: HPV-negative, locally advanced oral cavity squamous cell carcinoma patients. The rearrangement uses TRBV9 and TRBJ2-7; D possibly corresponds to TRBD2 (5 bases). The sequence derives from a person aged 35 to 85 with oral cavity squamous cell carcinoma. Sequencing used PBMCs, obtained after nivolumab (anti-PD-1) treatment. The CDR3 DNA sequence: TGTGCCAGCAGCGTAGGTCCGGGGTCCCCAAACGAGCAGTACTTC. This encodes CASSVGPGSPNEQYF. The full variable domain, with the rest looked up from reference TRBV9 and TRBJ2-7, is DSGVTQTPKHLITATGQRVTLRCSPRSGDLSVYWYQQSLDQGLQFLIQYYNGEERAKGNILERFSAQQFPDLHSELNLSSLELGDSALYFCASSVGPGSPNEQYFGPGTRLTVT.